The rows below give T cell receptor beta chains drawn from one sample of a study of cytomegalovirus exposure and HLA in healthy donors. The protocol was immunoSEQ multiplex PCR, while the TCRdb copy is restricted to in-frame clones and leaves out a portion. The table has around 180,000 clones, 85% seen once. The source material was PBMCs. The receptors were sampled from a boy between 2 and 10 years old in good health and CMV-seronegative. Both conserved end residues are trimmed from each CDR3. Fields, in order: J gene, V gene, CDR3 protein.

TRBJ1-5,TRBV9,ASSVSDSNQPQH
TRBJ1-1,TRBV14,ASSQSYDTEAF
TRBJ2-1,TRBV7-8,ASSLRDSLNEQF
TRBJ2-3,TRBV7-9,ASSQTSGSGTDTQY
TRBJ2-7,TRBV18,ASSQLNSYEQY
TRBJ2-1,TRBV6-5,ASSYSAGGLNEQF
TRBJ2-1,TRBV4-1,ASSQVAENEQF
TRBJ2-3,TRBV2,AGRGLAGADDAVTQY
-,TRBV25-1,ASSESGENYEQY
TRBJ1-2,TRBV6-5,ASSSSRDGYT
TRBJ2-5,TRBV2,ASRQGQETQY
TRBJ1-1,TRBV5-1,ASSLAPTGVANTEAF
TRBJ1-6,TRBV2,ASRTDRSSYNSPLH
TRBJ2-2,TRBV4-1,ASLERGTAPNTGELF
TRBJ1-6,TRBV6-1,ASSEATGSPYSPLH
TRBJ2-2,TRBV27,ASRLDMNTGELF
TRBJ1-4,TRBV6-1,ASSVGGQGEKLF
TRBJ2-6,TRBV5-4,ASSLRGSGANVLT
TRBJ2-5,TRBV7-3,ASSLSFDRQGEGWETQY
TRBJ2-3,TRBV5-1,ASSRGEARDTQY
TRBJ1-2,TRBV2,ASSEGAREGGYT
TRBJ2-2,TRBV6-1,ASSEILAEAGELF
TRBJ2-5,TRBV25-1,ASSSIATSGEY
TRBJ2-7,TRBV6-6,ASSPGLAGGHEQY
TRBJ1-4,TRBV28,ASRSFSSDRGPQLSTNEKLF
TRBJ1-1,TRBV7-9,ASRYPGGNTEAF
TRBJ1-1,TRBV30,AWNFQGTVRNTEAF
TRBJ2-3,TRBV19,ASSHGQVRTDTQY
TRBJ2-5,TRBV2,ASSPWRGLETQY
TRBJ1-4,TRBV6-5,ASARGWTNEKLF
TRBJ2-1,TRBV7-2,ASSLTGLAHEQF
TRBJ1-1,TRBV28,ASSSRGQAEAF
TRBJ1-1,TRBV29-1,SVRPDRLVTEAF
TRBJ1-2,TRBV13,ASGLGRARGYT
TRBJ1-1,TRBV18,ASSPFGTPNTEAF
TRBJ1-3,TRBV5-6,ASSWGGSGNTIY
TRBJ1-5,TRBV5-6,ASSFFGTGESSQPQH
TRBJ2-7,TRBV5-5,ASSLTTGVGSYEQY
TRBJ1-1,TRBV4-1,ASSQDPQGRFSWNTEAF
TRBJ2-5,TRBV7-2,ASSPRGPTQETQY
TRBJ1-6,TRBV15,ATSRGDSSGNSPLH
TRBJ1-2,TRBV19,ASSMVRGSNYGYT
TRBJ1-1,TRBV6-6,ASSYLFTEAF
TRBJ1-2,TRBV9,ASSVGPSTGGYGYT
TRBJ2-7,TRBV25-1,ASSALGQNYEQY
TRBJ2-7,TRBV28,ASRATLLTDYEQY
TRBJ2-5,TRBV4-1,ASSQDLRGGYQETQY
TRBJ2-1,TRBV6-5,ASSRLAGTGEQF
TRBJ1-1,TRBV4-2,ASSPDRATEAF